This passage covers 18 T cell receptor beta chains from one sample sequenced in a study of cytomegalovirus exposure and HLA in healthy donors. 13 Jbeta primers and 60 Vbeta primers were used for the PCR. Libraries were prepared by immunoSEQ multiplex PCR; TCRdb keeps only in-frame clonotypes and omits some of them. Seen here are about 150,000 clones, roughly 88% observed once, and the top ten hold 5% to 7%. Input material: PBMCs. These receptors originate from a man over 45 in good health and CMV-seropositive.

This clone was observed a single time. The V and J genes are TRBV5-1 and TRBJ1-6, with 7 bases fitting TRBD1. This CDR3 is built from 15 residues. Per germline, CDR1 SGHRS and CDR2 YFSETQ. The junction had 12 bases not matched to a gene; V was cut back by 4 bases and J by 11 bases. The CDR3 loop is CASSLTVGQWAPLHF. The CDR3 region has the DNA TGCGCCAGCAGCCTGACCGTGGGACAGTGGGCACCCCTCCACTTT.

The chain has TRBV27 and TRBJ2-2, with 8 positions matching TRBD1. The CDR3 sequence is 18 residues long. Germline assignment: CDR1 MNHEY and CDR2 SMNVEV (reference sequence). V shed 3 bases and J 7 bases; nucleotides not matched to a gene: 16. The CDR3 DNA is TGTGCCAGCAGTTTCCACGGGCGGGGACAGGTTCGAGACGGGGAGCTGTTTTTT. This gives the protein CASSFHGRGQVRDGELFF.

The V gene is TRBV6-6, the J gene TRBJ1-2, with 8 bases matching TRBD1. Germline assignment: CDR1 MNHNY and CDR2 SVGAGI (reference sequence). This CDR3 region has 13 residues. With V trimmed by 7 bases and J by 5 bases, 6 bases remained unmatched. The CDR3 DNA reads as TGTGCCAGCAACCAGGGGGCCCTTTATGGCTACACCTTC. This codes for CASNQGALYGYTF.

V is TRBV6-5 and J is TRBJ2-2, with 7 bases aligning to TRBD1. V lost 6 bases to trimming and J lost 7 bases; unmatched junction nucleotides: 8. The germline V gene has CDR1 MNHEY and CDR2 SVGAGI. This CDR3 comprises 14 residues. CDR3 sequence (DNA): TGTGCCAGCAGCTCGGCCCAGGGGGTCGGGGAGCTGTTTTTT. It is translated as CASSSAQGVGELFF.

The rearrangement links TRBV10-2 to TRBJ2-1; D perhaps matches TRBD1 (5 bases). The CDR3 is 13 residues long. CDR1 is WSHSY, CDR2 SAAADI, per germline. The ends were cut back, 4 bases at V and 7 bases at J, with 11 bases in the middle. CDR3 amino acids: CASSGQGGNEQFF. As DNA, the CDR3 is TGCGCCAGCAGTGGGCAGGGTGGGAATGAGCAGTTCTTC.

The chain uses TRBV18 and TRBJ1-2; unclear D gene. The CDR3 length is 12 residues. V was cut by 6 bases and J by 4 bases, with 9 bases left in between. CDR1 is KGHSH, CDR2 LQKENI, per germline. The CDR3 spells CASSQKFYGYTF. The CDR3 DNA is TGTGCCAGCTCCCAGAAGTTCTATGGCTACACCTTC.

The chain carries TRBV30 and TRBJ1-3; D uncertain. The CDR3 extends over 11 amino acids. V lost 5 bases and J 4 bases, leaving 6 bases between the germline ends. The V gene's germline CDR1 is GTSNPN and CDR2 SVGIG (reference sequence). The CDR3 sequence is CAWPEGNTIYF. Written as DNA, the CDR3 is TGTGCCTGGCCGGAGGGAAACACCATATATTTT.

The gene calls are TRBV11-3 and TRBJ2-3; TRBD1 matches at 7 bases. With 6 bases clipped from V and 2 bases from J, the junction kept 8 bases outside the gene matches. The CDR3 loop spans 15 amino acids. Germline CDR1 is SGHNT and CDR2 is YENEEA. CDR3 amino acids: CASSSRQGHTDTQYF. The CDR3 DNA follows: TGTGCCAGCAGTTCCCGACAGGGACACACAGATACGCAGTATTTT.

The V gene is TRBV19, the J gene TRBJ1-1; 7 bases align to TRBD1. With 4 bases clipped from V and 5 bases from J, the junction kept 7 bases outside the gene matches. The CDR3 contains 14 residues. Germline-derived CDR1 and CDR2 are LNHDA and SQIVND (reference sequence). CDR3 amino acids: CASSTAGGRTEAFF. For the CDR3, the DNA is TGTGCCAGTAGTACCGCAGGGGGACGGACTGAAGCTTTCTTT. Drawing the rest from reference TRBV19 and TRBJ1-1, the complete variable domain is DGGITQSPKYLFRKEGQNVTLSCEQNLNHDAMYWYRQDPGQGLRLIYYSQIVNDFQKGDIAEGYSVSREKKESFPLTVTSAQKNPTAFYLCASSTAGGRTEAFFGQGTRLTVV.

The chain employs TRBV18 and TRBJ1-1, with 7 positions matching TRBD1. This CDR3 contains 14 residues. CDR1 and CDR2 from the germline V gene are KGHSH and LQKENI. Trimming cost V 3 bases and J 4 bases; bases outside gene matches: 5. In DNA, the CDR3 is TGTGCCAGCTCACCGGGCAGGGGGGTCACTGAAGCTTTCTTT. Translation: CASSPGRGVTEAFF.

The CDR3 loop reads CASSITGGLWEQYF. CDR3 in DNA: TGCGCCAGCAGCATAACGGGGGGACTATGGGAGCAGTACTTC. The chain couples TRBV5-1 to TRBJ2-7; 7 bases align to TRBD2. V shed 4 bases, J shed 7 bases, and the junction held 11 bases outside the gene matches. The CDR3 consists of 14 residues. Germline values: CDR1 SGHRS, CDR2 YFSETQ. The whole variable domain, remainder taken from reference TRBV5-1 and TRBJ2-7, is KAGVTQTPRYLIKTRGQQVTLSCSPISGHRSVSWYQQTPGQGLQFLFEYFSETQRNKGNFPGRFSGRQFSNSRSEMNVSTLELGDSALYLCASSITGGLWEQYFGPGTRLTVT.

This clone was observed a single time. The chain has TRBV5-1 and TRBJ2-3; TRBD2 matches 15 bases. V shed 3 bases and J 5 bases; nucleotides not matched to a gene: 4. Per germline, CDR1 SGHRS and CDR2 YFSETQ. CDR3 length: 16 residues. The CDR3 DNA sequence: TGCGCCAGCAGCTCCCCGGGACTAGCGGGGGGAGATACGCAGTATTTT. Amino acid sequence: CASSSPGLAGGDTQYF.

This clone was counted between two and nine times. CDR3 region: CASSLGLSATHQPQHF. DNA for the CDR3: TGTGCCAGCAGCCTGGGGCTCTCGGCGACCCATCAGCCCCAGCATTTT. The V gene is TRBV4-2, the J gene TRBJ1-5; possibly TRBD1 for D (5 bases). This CDR3 is 16 amino acids long. The germline CDR1 and CDR2 sequences are LGHNA and YNFKEQ. V was cut by 4 bases and J by 5 bases, with 18 bases left in between.

The rearrangement uses TRBV5-1 and TRBJ1-4; 9 bases match TRBD1. Germline V lookup: CDR1 SGHRS, CDR2 YFSETQ. With V trimmed by 4 bases and J by 4 bases, 8 bases remained unmatched. The CDR3 spans 16 residues. Written as DNA, the CDR3 is TGCGCCAGCAGCCCGGGGACAGGGCTGAATAATGAAAAACTGTTTTTT. It encodes CASSPGTGLNNEKLFF.

This clone occurred a few times. This chain joins TRBV18 and TRBJ2-3, with a weak D call TRBD2 (7 bases). The V gene's germline CDR1 is KGHSH and CDR2 LQKENI. With 2 bases removed from V and 1 base from J, the gap between germline ends came to 13 bases. The CDR3 extends over 16 amino acids. CDR3 sequence: CASSPSTGRGTDTQYF. The DNA for the CDR3 is TGTGCCAGCTCACCAAGCACAGGGAGGGGCACAGATACGCAGTATTTT.

V and J are TRBV6-5 and TRBJ1-1; a weak D match, TRBD1 (6 bases). The V and J ends lost 6 bases and 1 base respectively, with 9 bases between them. The CDR3 extends over 13 amino acids. Germline assignment: CDR1 MNHEY and CDR2 SVGAGI. CDR3 amino acids: CASSQGWNTEAFF. In nucleotides, the CDR3 is TGTGCCAGCAGCCAGGGGTGGAACACTGAAGCTTTCTTT.

This sequence joins TRBV11-3 and TRBJ2-3; TRBD2 matches 7 bases. The CDR3 length is 13 residues. Germline-derived CDR1 and CDR2 are SGHNT and YENEEA. The J segment lost 9 bases and the V segment lost 1 base, leaving 4 bases of the junction unmatched. CDR3 coding DNA: TGTGCCAGCAGCTTAGCGGTCGGGGGGACGCAGTATTTT. Its protein is CASSLAVGGTQYF.

This rearrangement joins TRBV5-1 to TRBJ1-2, with D possibly being TRBD1 (6 bases). Per germline, CDR1 SGHRS and CDR2 YFSETQ. The CDR3 sequence is 15 residues long. Trimming removed 5 bases from V and 8 bases from J, with 22 bases in between. The CDR3 DNA sequence: TGCGCCAGCAGTAGTATTGGACAGCGAACGGAGGGCTACACCTTC. Translated, it gives CASSSIGQRTEGYTF.